Presented here are 15 T cell receptor beta chains from one specimen sequenced in a study of blood T cell repertoires in COVID-19. The table came from immunoSEQ multiplex PCR; TCRdb's copy has only in-frame clones and leaves some out. The sample has about 24,000 clones; approximately 75% are singletons. The source material was peripheral blood. The receptors were gathered from a man aged 50 or older with COVID-19, enrolled during active disease.

This clone is medium-sized (0.01 to 0.1%). The V and J genes are TRBV28 and TRBJ2-5, with TRBD1 as a possible D gene (6 bases). V shed 5 bases and J shed 5 bases, with 24 bases lying between them. CDR1 is MDHEN, CDR2 SYDVKM, per germline. The CDR3 totals 17 residues. The CDR3 here is CASSTGIGGFFAETQYF. The CDR3, as DNA: TGTGCCAGCAGTACCGGGATTGGGGGCTTTTTCGCCGAGACCCAGTACTTC.

The rearrangement links TRBV7-3 to TRBJ1-1; 10 bases are a match to TRBD1. Germline-derived CDR1 and CDR2 are SGHTA and FQGTGA. This CDR3 has 18 residues. The trim removed 4 bases at V and 1 base at J, leaving 12 bases unmatched. The CDR3 here is CASSYLPGGQGRNTEAFF. DNA for the CDR3: TGTGCCAGCAGCTATCTCCCGGGGGGACAGGGGAGGAACACTGAAGCTTTCTTT.

This chain uses TRBV2 with TRBJ2-3; D is unclear. The germline V and J ends were trimmed by 2 bases and 6 bases, with 3 bases remaining between them. Per the germline V gene, CDR1 is SNHLY and CDR2 is FYNNEI. The CDR3 contains 11 residues. The chain's CDR3 is CASSESDTQYF. DNA for the CDR3: TGTGCCAGCAGTGAATCTGATACGCAGTATTTT. The full variable domain, its missing parts supplied by reference TRBV2 and TRBJ2-3, is EPEVTQTPSHQVTQMGQEVILRCVPISNHLYFYWYRQILGQKVEFLVSFYNNEISEKSEIFDDQFSVERPDGSNFTLKIRSTKLEDSAMYFCASSESDTQYFGPGTRLTVL.

The chain carries TRBV11-2 and TRBJ2-7, with 10 bases identical to TRBD1. The CDR3 runs 14 residues. V gave up 2 bases and J gave up 6 bases; unmatched junction bases: 4. CDR1 is SGHAT, CDR2 FQNNGV, per germline. CDR3 sequence: CASSLRDRGPEQYF. CDR3 in DNA: TGTGCCAGCAGCTTACGAGACAGGGGGCCCGAGCAGTACTTC.

The chain is built from TRBV10-3 and TRBJ2-5, with unresolved D. This CDR3 region has 15 residues. With 1 base removed from V and 1 base from J, the gap between germline ends came to 10 bases. CDR1 ENHRY and CDR2 SYGVKD come from the germline V gene. CDR3 in amino acids: CAISELADVQETQYF. CDR3 coding DNA: TGTGCCATCAGTGAGTTGGCAGATGTCCAAGAGACCCAGTACTTC.

J is TRBJ2-2 and V is TRBV3-1 (or the pseudogene TRBV3-2), with 12 bases that match TRBD1. This CDR3 region has 16 residues. From germline, CDR1 is LGHDT and CDR2 YNNKEL (reference sequence). With V trimmed by 4 bases and J by 8 bases, 8 bases remained unmatched. CDR3 DNA sequence: TGTGCCAGCAGCCCTCCCGGGACAGGGGGCGAGGGGGAGCTGTTTTTT. Amino acids: CASSPPGTGGEGELFF.

There are a few counts of this clone. The gene calls are TRBV4-1 and TRBJ2-7; the D gene is possibly TRBD1 (6 bases). V lost 1 base and J lost 0, with 19 bases in between. CDR3 length equals 18 residues. Germline V gene data show CDR1 as MGHRA and CDR2 as YSYEKL. The chain's CDR3 is CASSQAQGSSITSYEQYF. CDR3 in DNA: TGCGCCAGCAGCCAAGCACAGGGTTCCTCGATAACCTCCTACGAGCAGTACTTC.

The chain joins TRBV19 to TRBJ1-2; 8 bases map to TRBD1. Per germline, CDR1 LNHDA and CDR2 SQIVND (reference sequence). J gave up 8 bases and V 8 bases, and 13 bases lay outside the gene matches. The CDR3 is 14 amino acids. CDR3 DNA sequence: TGTGCCAGTTCCCAACCCGGGACAGGACCGGGCTACACCTTC. This translates into CASSQPGTGPGYTF.

J is TRBJ1-5 and V is TRBV6-5; 8 bases line up with TRBD1. J was trimmed by 0 bases and V by 10 bases; bases with no gene match: 8. This CDR3 spans 15 amino acids. Germline values: CDR1 MNHEY, CDR2 SVGAGI. DNA of the CDR3: TGTGCCACTAACCGGGACAGGAATAGCAATCAGCCCCAGCATTTT. This gives the protein CATNRDRNSNQPQHF.

This chain connects TRBV11-2 to TRBJ2-2; D ambiguous. The CDR3 sequence is 14 residues long. The germline CDR1 and CDR2 sequences are SGHAT and FQNNGV. V dropped 2 bases and J dropped 1 base, with 5 bases sitting between them. CDR3: CASSLILNTGELFF. For the CDR3, the DNA is TGTGCCAGCAGCTTAATCCTGAACACCGGGGAGCTGTTTTTT.

The V call is TRBV7-3, the J call TRBJ2-3; 8 bases are a match to TRBD2. Germline CDR1 SGHTA, CDR2 FQGTGA. V lost 5 bases and J lost 4; bases outside the gene matches: 11. The CDR3 has 16 residues. The CDR3 here is CASSQLAGGGPDTQYF. CDR3 nucleotide sequence: TGTGCCAGCAGCCAGTTAGCGGGCGGGGGGCCAGATACGCAGTATTTT.

V usage is TRBV19 and J usage is TRBJ1-2, with 9 positions matching TRBD1. The CDR3 extends over 15 amino acids. V trimming: 5 bases; J trimming: 8 bases; junction bases outside the gene matches: 12. Germline V lookup: CDR1 LNHDA, CDR2 SQIVND (reference sequence). The CDR3 coding sequence is TGTGCCAGTAGTCTTCCCGGGACAGGGAACGGCGGCTACACCTTC. It specifies CASSLPGTGNGGYTF.

This clone was seen only a few times. This rearrangement joins TRBV4-2 to TRBJ2-7; maybe TRBD1 (6 bases). The CDR3 has 18 amino acids. The V end was cut by 1 base, the J end by 1 base, with 20 bases between. Looked up from germline, CDR1 is LGHNA and CDR2 is YNFKEQ. For the CDR3, the DNA is TGTGCCAGCAGCCAAGTGACTGGTCCAGGGGCCAATTCCTACGAGCAGTACTTC. Translated, it gives CASSQVTGPGANSYEQYF.

The gene calls are TRBV16 and TRBJ2-1, with 8 positions matching TRBD2. Germline V lookup: CDR1 KGHSY, CDR2 FQNENV. The V and J ends lost 3 bases and 0 bases, in that order; junction bases with no gene match: 7. This CDR3 is built from 17 residues. CDR3: CASSQSLAVSSYNEQFF. The DNA for the CDR3 is TGTGCCAGCAGCCAGTCACTAGCGGTAAGCTCCTACAATGAGCAGTTCTTC.

This chain connects TRBV6-1 to TRBJ2-7; D is perhaps TRBD2 (7 bases). V lost 6 bases and J lost 3, with 18 bases in between. Germline V lookup: CDR1 MNHNS, CDR2 SASEGT. The CDR3 extends over 15 amino acids. CDR3: CASSRPLGGLYEQYF. In nucleotides, the CDR3 is TGTGCCAGCAGCCGCCCGTTGGGGGGGCTCTACGAGCAGTACTTC.